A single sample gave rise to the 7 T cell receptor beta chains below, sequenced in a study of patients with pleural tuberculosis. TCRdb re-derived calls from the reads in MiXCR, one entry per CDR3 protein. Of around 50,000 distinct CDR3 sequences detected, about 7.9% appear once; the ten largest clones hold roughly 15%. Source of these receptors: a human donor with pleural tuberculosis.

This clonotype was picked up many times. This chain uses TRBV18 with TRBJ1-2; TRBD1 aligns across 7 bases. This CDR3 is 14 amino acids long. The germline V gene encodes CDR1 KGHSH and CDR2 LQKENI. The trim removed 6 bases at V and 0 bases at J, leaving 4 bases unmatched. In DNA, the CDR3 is TGTGCCAGCTCTTCCGGGACAGCTAACTATGGCTACACCTTC. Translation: CASSSGTANYGYTF.

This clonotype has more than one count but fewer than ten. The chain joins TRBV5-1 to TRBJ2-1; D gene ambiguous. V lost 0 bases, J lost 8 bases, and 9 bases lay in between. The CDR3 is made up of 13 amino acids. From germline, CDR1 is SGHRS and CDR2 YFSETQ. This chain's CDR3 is CASSLATPDEQFF. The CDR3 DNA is TGCGCCAGCAGCTTGGCGACCCCAGATGAGCAGTTCTTC.

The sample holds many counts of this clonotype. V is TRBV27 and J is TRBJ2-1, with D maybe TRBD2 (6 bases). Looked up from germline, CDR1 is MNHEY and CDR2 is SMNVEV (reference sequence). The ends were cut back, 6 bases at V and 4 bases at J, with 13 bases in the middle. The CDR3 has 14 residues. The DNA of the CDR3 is TGTGCCAGCAGCCGGGACTCTGGTTACAATGAGCAGTTCTTC. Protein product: CASSRDSGYNEQFF.

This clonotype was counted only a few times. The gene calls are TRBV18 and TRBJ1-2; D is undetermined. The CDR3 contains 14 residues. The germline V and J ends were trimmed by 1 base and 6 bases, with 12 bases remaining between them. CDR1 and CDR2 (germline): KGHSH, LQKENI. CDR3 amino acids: CASSPLPRQDGYTF. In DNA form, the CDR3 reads TGTGCCAGCTCACCACTCCCGAGGCAAGATGGCTACACCTTC.

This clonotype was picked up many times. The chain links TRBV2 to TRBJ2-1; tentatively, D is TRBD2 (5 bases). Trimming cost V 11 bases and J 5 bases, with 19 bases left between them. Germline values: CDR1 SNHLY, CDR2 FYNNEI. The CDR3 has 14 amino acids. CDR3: CAGRGLYSHNEQFF. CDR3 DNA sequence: TGTGCCGGTAGAGGGCTGTATTCCCACAATGAGCAGTTCTTC.

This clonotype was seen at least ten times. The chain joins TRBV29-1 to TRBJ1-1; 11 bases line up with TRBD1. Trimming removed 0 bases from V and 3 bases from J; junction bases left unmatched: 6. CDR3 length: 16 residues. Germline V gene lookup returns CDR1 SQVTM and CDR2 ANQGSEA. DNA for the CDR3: TGCAGCGTTGAAGAGCTCGGACAGGGGGCGTACACTGAAGCTTTCTTT. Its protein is CSVEELGQGAYTEAFF.

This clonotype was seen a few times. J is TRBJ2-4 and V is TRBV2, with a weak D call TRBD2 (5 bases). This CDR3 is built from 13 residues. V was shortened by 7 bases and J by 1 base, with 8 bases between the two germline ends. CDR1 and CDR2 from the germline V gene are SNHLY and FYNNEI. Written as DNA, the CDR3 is TGTGCCAGCAATCCGGGGGCCAAAAACATTCAGTACTTC. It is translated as CASNPGAKNIQYF.